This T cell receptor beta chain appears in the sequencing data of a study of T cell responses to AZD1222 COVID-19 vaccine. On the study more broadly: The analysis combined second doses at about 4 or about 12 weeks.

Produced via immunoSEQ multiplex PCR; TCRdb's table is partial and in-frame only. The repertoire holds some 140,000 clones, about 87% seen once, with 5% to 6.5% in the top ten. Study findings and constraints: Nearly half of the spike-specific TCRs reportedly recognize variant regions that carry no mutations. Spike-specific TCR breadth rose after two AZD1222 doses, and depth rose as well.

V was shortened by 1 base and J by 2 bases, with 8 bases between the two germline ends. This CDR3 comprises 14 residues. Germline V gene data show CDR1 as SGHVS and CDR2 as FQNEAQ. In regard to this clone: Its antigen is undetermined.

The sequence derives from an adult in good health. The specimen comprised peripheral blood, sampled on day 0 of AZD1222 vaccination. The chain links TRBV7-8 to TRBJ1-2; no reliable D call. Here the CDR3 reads CASSLVPSNYGYTF. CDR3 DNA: TGTGCCAGCAGCTTAGTTCCCAGCAACTATGGCTACACCTTC. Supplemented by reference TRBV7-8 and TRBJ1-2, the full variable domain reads GAGVSQSPRYKVAKRGQDVALRCDPISGHVSLFWYQQALGQGPEFLTYFQNEAQLDKSGLPSDRFFAERPEGSVSTLKIQRTQQEDSAVYLCASSLVPSNYGYTFGSGTRLTVV.